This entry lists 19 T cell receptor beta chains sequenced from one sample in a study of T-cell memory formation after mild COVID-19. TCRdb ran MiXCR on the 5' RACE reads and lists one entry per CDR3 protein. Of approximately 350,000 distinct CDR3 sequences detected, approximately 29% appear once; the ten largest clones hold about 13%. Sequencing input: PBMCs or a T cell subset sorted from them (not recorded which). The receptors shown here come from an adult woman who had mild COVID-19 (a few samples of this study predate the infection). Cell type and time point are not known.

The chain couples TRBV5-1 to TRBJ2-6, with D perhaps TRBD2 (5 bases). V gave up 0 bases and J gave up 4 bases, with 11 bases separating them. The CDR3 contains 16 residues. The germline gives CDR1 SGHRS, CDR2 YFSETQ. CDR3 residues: CASSLGAGSGANVLTF. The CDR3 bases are TGCGCCAGCAGCTTGGGTGCGGGCTCCGGGGCCAACGTCCTGACTTTC.

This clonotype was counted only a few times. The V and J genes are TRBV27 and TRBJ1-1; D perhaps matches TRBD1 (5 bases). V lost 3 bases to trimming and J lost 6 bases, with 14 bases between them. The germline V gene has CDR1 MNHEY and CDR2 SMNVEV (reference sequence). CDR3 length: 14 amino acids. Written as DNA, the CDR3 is TGTGCCAGCAGTTTTGGGCCCCCCAGGGCTGAAGCTTTCTTT. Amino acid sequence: CASSFGPPRAEAFF.

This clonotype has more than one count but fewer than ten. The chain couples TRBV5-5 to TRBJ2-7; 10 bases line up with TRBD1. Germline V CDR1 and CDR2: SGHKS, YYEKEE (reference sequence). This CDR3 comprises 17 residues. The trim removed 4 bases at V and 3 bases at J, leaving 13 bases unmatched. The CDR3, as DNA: TGTGCCAGCAGCCCCACGGAGGGGGGGACAGGGGTCTACGAGCAGTACTTC. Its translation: CASSPTEGGTGVYEQYF.

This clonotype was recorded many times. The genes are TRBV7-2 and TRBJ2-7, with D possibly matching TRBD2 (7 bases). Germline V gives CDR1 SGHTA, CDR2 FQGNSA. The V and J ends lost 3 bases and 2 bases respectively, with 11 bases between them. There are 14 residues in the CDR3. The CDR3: CASSFGEGAYEQYF. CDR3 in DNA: TGTGCCAGCAGCTTCGGGGAGGGGGCCTACGAGCAGTACTTC.

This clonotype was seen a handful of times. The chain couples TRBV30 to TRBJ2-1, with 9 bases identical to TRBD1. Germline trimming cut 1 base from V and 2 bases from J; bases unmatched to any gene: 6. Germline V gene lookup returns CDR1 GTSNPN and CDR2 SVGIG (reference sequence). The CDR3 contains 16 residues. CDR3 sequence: CAWSDLNRGPYNEQFF. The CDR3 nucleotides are TGTGCCTGGAGTGACCTCAACAGGGGGCCCTACAATGAGCAGTTCTTC.

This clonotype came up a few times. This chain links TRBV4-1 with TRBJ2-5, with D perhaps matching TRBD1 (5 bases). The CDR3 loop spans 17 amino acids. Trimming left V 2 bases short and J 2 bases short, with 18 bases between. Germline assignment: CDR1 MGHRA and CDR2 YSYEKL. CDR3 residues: CASSQKMGQGGQETQYF. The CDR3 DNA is TGCGCCAGCAGCCAAAAGATGGGCCAGGGTGGGCAAGAGACCCAGTACTTC.

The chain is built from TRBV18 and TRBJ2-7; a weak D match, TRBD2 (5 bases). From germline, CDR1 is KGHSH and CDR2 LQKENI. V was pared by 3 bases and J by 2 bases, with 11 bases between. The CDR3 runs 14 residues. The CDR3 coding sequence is TGTGCCAGCTCACCGGAGGATAGCCCCTACGAGCAGTACTTC. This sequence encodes CASSPEDSPYEQYF.

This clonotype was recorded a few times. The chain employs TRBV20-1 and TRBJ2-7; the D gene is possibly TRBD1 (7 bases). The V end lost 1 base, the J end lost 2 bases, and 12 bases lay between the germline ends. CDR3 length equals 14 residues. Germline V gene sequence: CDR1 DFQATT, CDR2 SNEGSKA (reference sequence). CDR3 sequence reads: CSARVGRGAYEQYF. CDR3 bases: TGCAGTGCTAGAGTTGGCAGGGGGGCCTACGAGCAGTACTTC.

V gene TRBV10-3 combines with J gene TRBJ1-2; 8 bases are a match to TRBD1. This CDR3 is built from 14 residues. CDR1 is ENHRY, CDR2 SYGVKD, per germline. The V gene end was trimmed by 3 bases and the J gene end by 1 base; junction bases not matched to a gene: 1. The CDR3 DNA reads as TGTGCCATCAGTGAAACAGGGGGTAACTATGGCTACACCTTC. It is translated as CAISETGGNYGYTF.

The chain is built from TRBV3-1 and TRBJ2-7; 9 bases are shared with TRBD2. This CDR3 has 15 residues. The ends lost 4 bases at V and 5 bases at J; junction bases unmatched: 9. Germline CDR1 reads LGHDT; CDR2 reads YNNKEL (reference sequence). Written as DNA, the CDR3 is TGTGCCAGCAGCCTTTTGGCGGGGGGGGGCCACGAGCAGTACTTC. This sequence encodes CASSLLAGGGHEQYF.

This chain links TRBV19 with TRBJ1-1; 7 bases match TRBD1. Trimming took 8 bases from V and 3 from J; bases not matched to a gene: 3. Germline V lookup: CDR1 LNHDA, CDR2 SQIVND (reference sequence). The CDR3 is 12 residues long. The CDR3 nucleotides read TGTGCCAGTTGGGACAGCTACACTGAAGCTTTCTTT. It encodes CASWDSYTEAFF.

The chain's CDR3 is CGGLAEYNEQFF. The CDR3 nucleotides are TGCGGGGGACTAGCGGAATACAATGAGCAGTTCTTC. The genes are TRBV20-1 and TRBJ2-1; TRBD2 aligns across 11 bases. Germline loops: CDR1 DFQATT, CDR2 SNEGSKA (reference sequence). This CDR3 spans 12 amino acids.

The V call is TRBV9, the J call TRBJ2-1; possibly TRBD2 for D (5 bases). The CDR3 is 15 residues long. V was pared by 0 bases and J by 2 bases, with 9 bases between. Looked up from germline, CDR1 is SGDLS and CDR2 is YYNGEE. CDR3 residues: CASSVGWRAYNEQFF. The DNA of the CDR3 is TGTGCCAGCAGCGTAGGGTGGCGGGCCTACAATGAGCAGTTCTTC.

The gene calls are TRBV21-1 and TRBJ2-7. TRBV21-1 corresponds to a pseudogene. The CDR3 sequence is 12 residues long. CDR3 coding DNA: TGTGCCAGCAGCAAGAGACGGGACGAGCAGTACTTC. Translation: CASSKRRDEQYF.

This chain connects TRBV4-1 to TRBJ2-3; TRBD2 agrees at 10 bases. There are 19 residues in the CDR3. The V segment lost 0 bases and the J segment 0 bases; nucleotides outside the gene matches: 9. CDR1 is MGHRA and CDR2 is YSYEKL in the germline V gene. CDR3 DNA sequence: TGCGCCAGCAGCCAAGATTGGATAGCGGGGGGCCCGAGCACAGATACGCAGTATTTT. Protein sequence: CASSQDWIAGGPSTDTQYF.

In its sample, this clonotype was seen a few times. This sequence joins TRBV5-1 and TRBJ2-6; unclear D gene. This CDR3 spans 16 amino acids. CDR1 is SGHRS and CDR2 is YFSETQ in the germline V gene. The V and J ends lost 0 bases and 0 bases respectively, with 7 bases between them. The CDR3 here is CASSLAGTSGANVLTF. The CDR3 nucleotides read TGCGCCAGCAGCTTGGCAGGCACCTCTGGGGCCAACGTCCTGACTTTC.

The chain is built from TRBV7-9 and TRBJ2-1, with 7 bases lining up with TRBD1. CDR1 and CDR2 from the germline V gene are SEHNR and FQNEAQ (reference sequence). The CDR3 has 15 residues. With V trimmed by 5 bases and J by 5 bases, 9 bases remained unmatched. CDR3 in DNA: TGTGCCAGCAGCCCTAGCCGGACAGGAGACAATGAGCAGTTCTTC. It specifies CASSPSRTGDNEQFF.

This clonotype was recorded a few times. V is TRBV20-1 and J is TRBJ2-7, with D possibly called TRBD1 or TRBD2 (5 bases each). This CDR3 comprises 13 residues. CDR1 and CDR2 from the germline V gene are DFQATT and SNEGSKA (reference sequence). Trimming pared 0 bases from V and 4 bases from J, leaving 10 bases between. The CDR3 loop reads CSARDSGSYEQYF. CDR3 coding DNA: TGCAGTGCTAGAGATTCAGGGAGTTACGAGCAGTACTTC.

The CDR3 here is CASSSGSTGKGETQYF. CDR3 DNA sequence: TGTGCCAGCAGCTCCGGATCTACAGGGAAGGGGGAGACCCAGTACTTC. This sequence joins TRBV7-3 and TRBJ2-5; D may be TRBD1 (6 bases). Between the trimmed V and J ends, which lost 4 bases and 5 bases, there was a span of 20 bases. Germline CDR1 reads SGHTA; CDR2 reads FQGTGA. CDR3 size: 16 residues.